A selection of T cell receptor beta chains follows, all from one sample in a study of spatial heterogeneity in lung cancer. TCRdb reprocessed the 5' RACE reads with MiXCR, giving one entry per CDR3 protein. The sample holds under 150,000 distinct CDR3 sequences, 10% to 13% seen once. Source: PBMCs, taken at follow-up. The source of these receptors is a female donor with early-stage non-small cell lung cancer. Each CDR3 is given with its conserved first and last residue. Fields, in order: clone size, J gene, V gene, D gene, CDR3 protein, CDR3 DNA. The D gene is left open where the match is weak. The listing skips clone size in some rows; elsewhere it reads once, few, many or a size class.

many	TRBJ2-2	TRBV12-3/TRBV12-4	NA	CASSYRGGTGELFF	TGTGCCAGCAGTTACCGGGGAGGCACCGGGGAGCTGTTTTTT
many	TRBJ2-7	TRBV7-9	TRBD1	CASSSSGTGTYEQYF	TGTGCCAGCAGCTCCTCCGGGACAGGGACCTACGAGCAGTACTTC
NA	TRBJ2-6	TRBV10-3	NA	CAISGQAGISSGANVLTF	TGTGCCATCAGTGGGCAGGCAGGGATAAGCTCTGGGGCCAACGTCCTGACTTTC
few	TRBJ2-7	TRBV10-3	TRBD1	CAISEGTGTYEQYF	TGTGCCATCAGTGAGGGGACAGGGACCTACGAGCAGTACTTC
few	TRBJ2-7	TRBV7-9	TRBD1	CASSPTGQTYEQYF	TGTGCCAGCAGCCCCACGGGACAGACCTACGAGCAGTACTTC
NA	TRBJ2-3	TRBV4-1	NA	CASSRDVMSSTDTQYF	TGCGCCAGCAGCCGGGACGTGATGAGTAGCACAGATACGCAGTATTTT
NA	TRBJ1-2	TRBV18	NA	CASSQGPHYGYTF	TGTGCCAGCTCACAGGGACCCCACTATGGCTACACCTTC
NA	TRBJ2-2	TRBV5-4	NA	CASRLAWGGELFF	TGTGCCAGCAGATTGGCTTGGGGCGGGGAGCTGTTTTTT
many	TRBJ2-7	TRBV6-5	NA	CASSYTPGEGRYEQYF	TGTGCCAGCAGTTACACCCCAGGGGAGGGGCGCTACGAGCAGTACTTC
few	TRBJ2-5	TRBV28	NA	CASSLSLGTQYF	TGTGCCAGCAGTTTATCTCTTGGGACCCAGTACTTC
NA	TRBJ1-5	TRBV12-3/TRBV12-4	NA	CASSFNGQPQHF	TGTGCCAGCAGTTTTAATGGGCAGCCCCAGCATTTT
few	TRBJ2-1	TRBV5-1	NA	CASRGIYNEQFF	TGCGCCAGCAGAGGGATCTACAATGAGCAGTTCTTC
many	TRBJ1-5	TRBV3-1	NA	CASSHTGNQPQHF	TGTGCCAGCAGCCATACAGGGAATCAGCCCCAGCATTTT
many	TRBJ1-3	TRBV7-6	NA	CASSLGPPGRSSGNTIYF	TGTGCCAGCAGCTTGGGCCCCCCGGGGAGAAGCTCTGGAAACACCATATATTTT
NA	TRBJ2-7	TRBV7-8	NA	CVSSLAIETSYEQYF	TGTGTCAGCAGCTTAGCTATAGAGACTTCCTACGAGCAGTACTTC
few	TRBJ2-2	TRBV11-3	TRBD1	CASRKQGSPGELFF	TGTGCCAGCAGAAAACAGGGGTCCCCCGGGGAGCTGTTTTTT
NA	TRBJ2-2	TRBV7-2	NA	CASSFSPGVGELFF	TGTGCCAGCAGCTTCTCTCCTGGCGTTGGGGAGCTGTTTTTT
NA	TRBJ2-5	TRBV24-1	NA	CATSDPGQPQETQYF	TGTGCCACCAGTGACCCCGGACAGCCCCAAGAGACCCAGTACTTC
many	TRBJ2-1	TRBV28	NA	CASSSPGGHEQFF	TGTGCCAGCAGTTCCCCGGGGGGCCATGAGCAGTTCTTC
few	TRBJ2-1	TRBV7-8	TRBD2	CASSSGLAYEQFF	TGTGCCAGCAGCTCGGGACTAGCCTACGAGCAGTTCTTC
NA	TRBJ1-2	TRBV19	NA	CASSIGFSASVLYGYTF	TGTGCCAGTAGTATAGGGTTTTCGGCCTCCGTGCTCTATGGCTACACCTTC
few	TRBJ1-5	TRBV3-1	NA	CASSQDPIKDSNQPQHF	TGTGCCAGCAGCCAAGATCCGATAAAGGATAGCAATCAGCCCCAGCATTTT
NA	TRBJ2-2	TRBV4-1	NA	CASKKLAGTGELFF	TGCGCCAGCAAGAAATTAGCTGGCACCGGGGAGCTGTTTTTT
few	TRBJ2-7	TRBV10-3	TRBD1	CATASQGAREQYF	TGTGCCACAGCGTCTCAGGGGGCCCGGGAGCAGTACTTC
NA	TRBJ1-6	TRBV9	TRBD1	CASSAPGGTDNSPLHF	TGTGCCAGCAGCGCCCCTGGGGGGACAGATAATTCACCCCTCCACTTT
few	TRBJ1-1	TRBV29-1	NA	CSVASQLQAFF	TGCAGCGTTGCTAGCCAGCTTCAAGCTTTCTTT
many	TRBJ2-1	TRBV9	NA	CASSVGGGSFYNEQFF	TGTGCCAGCAGCGTAGGGGGCGGGTCCTTCTACAATGAGCAGTTCTTC
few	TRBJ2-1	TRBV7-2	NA	CASSPANEQFF	TGTGCCAGCAGCCCGGCAAATGAGCAGTTCTTC
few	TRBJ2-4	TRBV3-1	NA	CASSQGLKGNIQYF	TGTGCCAGCAGCCAAGGACTTAAAGGCAACATTCAGTACTTC
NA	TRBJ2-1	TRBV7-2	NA	CTSSLDFHEQFF	TGTACCAGCAGCTTAGATTTCCATGAGCAGTTCTTC
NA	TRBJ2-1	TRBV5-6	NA	CASSQGGIYEQFF	TGTGCCAGCAGCCAGGGGGGAATCTATGAGCAGTTCTTC
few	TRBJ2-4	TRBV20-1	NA	CSAERANIQYF	TGCAGTGCTGAGAGGGCTAACATTCAGTACTTC
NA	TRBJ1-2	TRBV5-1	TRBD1	CASSLGQVDYGYTF	TGCGCCAGCAGCTTAGGACAGGTCGACTATGGCTACACCTTC
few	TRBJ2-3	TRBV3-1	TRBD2	CASSLGTSGRVTDTQYF	TGTGCCAGCAGCCTGGGGACTAGCGGGAGGGTAACAGATACGCAGTATTTT
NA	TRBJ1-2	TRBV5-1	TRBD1	CASSFQTGLRGYTF	TGCGCCAGCAGCTTCCAGACAGGGCTTCGTGGCTACACCTTC
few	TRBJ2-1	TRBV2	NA	CASTEGWATYNEQFF	TGTGCCAGCACCGAGGGTTGGGCAACCTACAATGAGCAGTTCTTC
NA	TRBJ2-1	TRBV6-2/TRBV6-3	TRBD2	CANSRQLADEQFF	TGTGCCAACAGCCGACAACTAGCGGATGAGCAGTTCTTC